Shown below are 28 T cell receptor beta chains from a single sample sequenced in a study of monozygotic twins with cystic fibrosis. Only in-frame clones appear in the TCRdb table, and some are missing; sequencing was by immunoSEQ multiplex PCR. Of over 9,500 clones in the sample, 65% to 90% were seen once. Sequenced: blood. All receptors come from a man between 18 and 35 years old with cystic fibrosis.

The chain links TRBV5-1 to TRBJ1-1, with 7 bases identical to TRBD1. The CDR3 extends over 14 amino acids. Trimming took 3 bases from V and 0 from J; bases not matched to a gene: 2. Germline loops: CDR1 SGHRS, CDR2 YFSETQ. CDR3 region: CASSSQGLNTEAFF. The CDR3 DNA reads as TGCGCCAGCAGCTCACAGGGGCTGAACACTGAAGCTTTCTTT.

The sample holds one count of this clone. The chain carries TRBV4-1 and TRBJ2-5; possible D gene TRBD2, 6 bases. Germline CDR1 is MGHRA and CDR2 is YSYEKL. V was clipped by 0 bases and J by 4 bases, with 18 bases between them. This CDR3 comprises 17 residues. The CDR3 sequence is CASSQESTAGRGETQYF. The CDR3 DNA reads as TGCGCCAGCAGCCAAGAATCTACAGCGGGTAGAGGAGAGACCCAGTACTTC.

The V and J genes are TRBV7-3 and TRBJ2-3; 10 bases are shared with TRBD1. The ends lost 5 bases at V and 0 bases at J; junction bases unmatched: 11. Germline CDR1 reads SGHTA; CDR2 reads FQGTGA. The CDR3 is 18 amino acids. The CDR3 loop reads CASSTGTGAVPSTDTQYF. As DNA, the CDR3 is TGTGCCAGCAGCACCGGGACAGGGGCGGTTCCTAGCACAGATACGCAGTATTTT.

The J gene is TRBJ2-1, the V gene TRBV5-4, with 10 bases that match TRBD2. The junction had 10 bases not matched to a gene; V was cut back by 0 bases and J by 10 bases. Germline V gene sequence: CDR1 SGHNT, CDR2 YYREEE (reference sequence). This CDR3 contains 16 residues. CDR3 sequence reads: CASSLGLAGEFKEQFF. The CDR3 DNA sequence: TGTGCCAGCAGCTTGGGTCTAGCGGGAGAGTTTAAGGAGCAGTTCTTC.

The chain couples TRBV6-5 to TRBJ1-2; D is unclear. The CDR3 is 12 residues long. The V gene lost 6 bases and the J gene lost 0 bases, with 5 bases spanning the gap. The germline CDR1 and CDR2 sequences are MNHEY and SVGAGI. The CDR3, as DNA: TGTGCCAGCAGACTTACTAACTATGGCTACACCTTC. It yields the protein CASRLTNYGYTF.

CDR3 loop: CASSLGADSNQPQHF. The CDR3 DNA reads TGTGCCAGCAGCTTAGGGGCGGATAGCAATCAGCCCCAGCATTTT. This chain uses TRBV11-2 with TRBJ1-5, with D unclear. This CDR3 has 15 residues. Germline V gene data show CDR1 as SGHAT and CDR2 as FQNNGV. Deletions cut 1 base from V and 0 bases from J, with 7 bases between.

The rearrangement joins TRBV28 to TRBJ1-4; unclear D gene. The CDR3 totals 16 residues. Germline V lookup: CDR1 MDHEN, CDR2 SYDVKM. The ends were cut back, 0 bases at V and 4 bases at J, with 12 bases in the middle. Here the CDR3 DNA reads TGTGCCAGCAGTTTATGGGGGAACAAGGGTAATGAAAAACTGTTTTTT. Protein: CASSLWGNKGNEKLFF. Full variable domain (missing parts from reference TRBV28 and TRBJ1-4): DVKVTQSSRYLVKRTGEKVFLECVQDMDHENMFWYRQDPGLGLRLIYFSYDVKMKEKGDIPEGYSVSREKKERFSLILESASTNQTSMYLCASSLWGNKGNEKLFFGSGTQLSVL.

The genes are TRBV19 and TRBJ2-5, with D unresolved. V was shortened by 6 bases and J by 8 bases, with 10 bases between the two germline ends. Per germline, CDR1 LNHDA and CDR2 SQIVND (reference sequence). The CDR3 consists of 11 residues. CDR3 bases: TGTGCCAGTAGAGACACCGGTACCCAGTACTTC. It specifies CASRDTGTQYF.

This chain connects TRBV18 to TRBJ1-2; TRBD1 aligns across 10 bases. The J segment lost 7 bases and the V segment lost 4 bases, leaving 6 bases of the junction unmatched. From germline, CDR1 is KGHSH and CDR2 LQKENI. The length of the CDR3 is 14 residues. CDR3 bases: TGTGCCAGCTCACTCGGGACAGGGGAGACTGGCTACACCTTC. As protein: CASSLGTGETGYTF.

V usage is TRBV19 and J usage is TRBJ2-1, with 8 positions matching TRBD1. The CDR3 contains 13 residues. Germline assignment: CDR1 LNHDA and CDR2 SQIVND (reference sequence). Trimming cost V 8 bases and J 6 bases; bases outside gene matches: 6. In DNA form, the CDR3 reads TGTGCCAGTTCCGGGACAGGAGTCAATGAGCAGTTCTTC. Translating gives CASSGTGVNEQFF.

CDR3 in amino acids: CASSSPRQGGNSPLHF. The CDR3 DNA sequence: TGTGCCAGCAGTTCACCTAGACAGGGAGGGAATTCACCCCTCCACTTT. The chain combines TRBV28 with TRBJ1-6; TRBD1 agrees at 7 bases. The germline CDR1 and CDR2 sequences are MDHEN and SYDVKM. V shed 4 bases and J 7 bases; nucleotides not matched to a gene: 10. The length of the CDR3 is 16 residues.

The CDR3 nucleotides are TGTGCCAGCAGTTTATTTTTCCGGGTAGGAAAGAACACCGGGGAGCTGTTTTTT. Its protein product is CASSLFFRVGKNTGELFF. This chain connects TRBV27 to TRBJ2-2; D uncertain. Germline CDR1 MNHEY, CDR2 SMNVEV (reference sequence). This CDR3 has 18 amino acids. The germline V and J ends were trimmed by 1 base and 1 base, with 16 bases remaining between them.

The rearrangement links TRBV29-1 to TRBJ2-3; D perhaps matches TRBD2 (5 bases). Germline lookup yields CDR1 SQVTM and CDR2 ANQGSEA. V lost 4 bases and J 4 bases, leaving 21 bases between the germline ends. The CDR3 loop spans 16 amino acids. The CDR3 reads CSVGVLSGTLADTQYF. The DNA of the CDR3 is TGCAGCGTTGGAGTACTGAGCGGAACACTGGCAGATACGCAGTATTTT.

V is TRBV4-3 and J is TRBJ2-1, with 8 bases lining up with TRBD2. CDR3 length: 16 residues. V lost 0 bases and J lost 7; bases outside the gene matches: 8. CDR1 LGHNA and CDR2 YSLEER come from the germline V gene. The CDR3 region has the DNA TGCGCCAGCAGCCAAGATAGTAGCGGGGCCCCTAATGAGCAGTTCTTC. This translates into CASSQDSSGAPNEQFF.

This clone was recorded a few times. This chain connects TRBV5-5 to TRBJ2-2; the D call may be TRBD1 or TRBD2 (6 bases each). Deletions cut 4 bases from V and 3 bases from J, with 13 bases between. Germline V gives CDR1 SGHKS, CDR2 YYEKEE (reference sequence). The CDR3 length is 15 residues. The CDR3: CASSGGDTDTGELFF. In nucleotides, the CDR3 is TGTGCCAGCAGCGGCGGGGACACTGACACCGGGGAGCTGTTTTTT. The full variable domain, rest sourced from reference TRBV5-5 and TRBJ2-2, is DAGVTQSPTHLIKTRGQQVTLRCSPISGHKSVSWYQQVLGQGPQFIFQYYEKEERGRGNFPDRFSARQFPNYSSELNVNALLLGDSALYLCASSGGDTDTGELFFGEGSRLTVL.

The rearrangement joins TRBV6-5 to TRBJ2-5; TRBD2 matches 7 bases. The V gene end was trimmed by 0 bases and the J gene end by 4 bases; junction bases not matched to a gene: 2. Germline assignment: CDR1 MNHEY and CDR2 SVGAGI. The CDR3 is made up of 14 amino acids. CDR3 coding DNA: TGTGCCAGCAGTTACTCGGGGGGGGGAGAGACCCAGTACTTC. Protein product: CASSYSGGGETQYF.

V usage is TRBV6-5 and J usage is TRBJ1-6; D is unresolved. Germline CDR1 and CDR2: MNHEY and SVGAGI. Trimming took off 4 bases at V and 7 bases at J, with 17 bases between the two ends. The length of the CDR3 is 16 residues. In DNA form, the CDR3 reads TGTGCCAGCAGTTCACGGACCCTCCTATGGAATTCACCCCTCCACTTT. Amino acid sequence: CASSSRTLLWNSPLHF.

This clone was counted once. This chain joins TRBV7-9 and TRBJ2-1; the match to TRBD2 covers 13 bases. After removal of 4 bases from V and 0 bases from J, the junction contained 3 bases not matched to a gene. The CDR3 covers 17 residues. CDR1 SEHNR and CDR2 FQNEAQ come from the germline V gene (reference sequence). The DNA of the CDR3 is TGTGCCAGCAGCTCGAGGACTAGCGGGGGCTCCTACAATGAGCAGTTCTTC. Residues: CASSSRTSGGSYNEQFF.

The V gene is TRBV4-1, the J gene TRBJ1-1, with 9 positions matching TRBD1. CDR1 is MGHRA and CDR2 is YSYEKL in the germline V gene. The CDR3 spans 21 residues. With 4 bases clipped from V and 1 base from J, the junction kept 22 bases outside the gene matches. CDR3 sequence (DNA): TGCGCCAGCAGCCTAAGACTCCGACGACGCCTGGGACAGGGCGAGAACACTGAAGCTTTCTTT. Amino acids: CASSLRLRRRLGQGENTEAFF.

The CDR3 bases are TGTGCCAGCAGACGGATGCTCACAGGGGGCTGGGAGAATTCACCCCTCCACTTT. Translated, it gives CASRRMLTGGWENSPLHF. This sequence joins TRBV27 and TRBJ1-6; 9 bases line up with TRBD1. The CDR3 covers 18 residues. The junction had 16 bases not matched to a gene; V was cut back by 6 bases and J by 7 bases. Per the germline V gene, CDR1 is MNHEY and CDR2 is SMNVEV (reference sequence).

This chain uses TRBV27 with TRBJ2-7; D not certain. Trimming removed 3 bases from V and 2 bases from J, with 17 bases in between. Germline CDR1 and CDR2: MNHEY and SMNVEV (reference sequence). The CDR3 is 16 residues long. CDR3 DNA sequence: TGTGCCAGCAGTTTTTATGGGGTCTCAGGAACCTACGAGCAGTACTTC. Protein sequence: CASSFYGVSGTYEQYF.

Here the CDR3 DNA reads TGTGCCAGCAGTTCAGGGCCACAAGCGGTCTACACCTTC. Amino acid sequence: CASSSGPQAVYTF. The rearrangement links TRBV28 to TRBJ1-2; a weak D match, TRBD1 (5 bases). There are 13 residues in the CDR3. Germline assignment: CDR1 MDHEN and CDR2 SYDVKM. V lost 4 bases and J 10 bases, leaving 16 bases between the germline ends.

The V gene is TRBV19, the J gene TRBJ2-1; 8 bases align to TRBD1. This CDR3 has 12 residues. Germline CDR1 is LNHDA and CDR2 is SQIVND (reference sequence). The V and J ends lost 3 bases and 15 bases, in that order; junction bases with no gene match: 7. CDR3 DNA: TGTGCCAGTAGTATGAGCCAGGGGGCTTGGTTCTTC. Translated, it gives CASSMSQGAWFF.

The chain combines TRBV18 with TRBJ1-2; 7 positions agree with TRBD1. Germline values: CDR1 KGHSH, CDR2 LQKENI. CDR3 length equals 13 residues. V shed 5 bases and J 2 bases; nucleotides not matched to a gene: 2. The CDR3 region has the DNA TGTGCCAGCTCAGAGACAGGGAACTATGGCTACACCTTC. It specifies CASSETGNYGYTF.

The rearrangement joins TRBV6-5 to TRBJ2-7; D remains unclear. The CDR3 runs 12 residues. Trimming left V 2 bases short and J 7 bases short, with 9 bases between. Germline assignment: CDR1 MNHEY and CDR2 SVGAGI. CDR3 loop: CASSYPRREQYF. The CDR3 DNA reads as TGTGCCAGCAGTTACCCCCGACGAGAGCAGTACTTC.

The rearrangement links TRBV5-1 to TRBJ1-2; D perhaps matches TRBD1 (5 bases). Looked up from germline, CDR1 is SGHRS and CDR2 is YFSETQ. The CDR3 contains 14 residues. With 4 bases removed from V and 2 bases from J, the gap between germline ends came to 12 bases. DNA for the CDR3: TGCGCCAGCAGCCCCCGCCAGGGAAACTATGGCTACACCTTC. Translating gives CASSPRQGNYGYTF.

This clone occurred a few times. This chain links TRBV30 with TRBJ1-5, with D hard to call. V shed 6 bases and J shed 0 bases, with 6 bases lying between them. Germline CDR1 and CDR2: GTSNPN and SVGIG (reference sequence). The CDR3 has 12 residues. Here the CDR3 reads CACADSNQPQHF. CDR3 nucleotides: TGTGCCTGCGCAGATAGCAATCAGCCCCAGCATTTT. Based on the CDR3 plus reference TRBV30 and TRBJ1-5, the full variable domain is SQTIHQWPATLVQPVGSPLSLECTVEGTSNPNLYWYRQAAGRGLQLLFYSVGIGQISSEVPQNLSASRPQDRQFILSSKKLLLSDSGFYLCACADSNQPQHFGDGTRLSIL.

The chain joins TRBV27 to TRBJ1-2; D is uncertain. Germline V lookup: CDR1 MNHEY, CDR2 SMNVEV (reference sequence). The V end was cut by 5 bases, the J end by 8 bases, with 18 bases between. The CDR3 has 14 residues. This CDR3 is CASSPGRSARGYTF. CDR3 DNA sequence: TGTGCCAGCAGTCCCGGGCGAAGCGCGAGGGGCTACACCTTC.